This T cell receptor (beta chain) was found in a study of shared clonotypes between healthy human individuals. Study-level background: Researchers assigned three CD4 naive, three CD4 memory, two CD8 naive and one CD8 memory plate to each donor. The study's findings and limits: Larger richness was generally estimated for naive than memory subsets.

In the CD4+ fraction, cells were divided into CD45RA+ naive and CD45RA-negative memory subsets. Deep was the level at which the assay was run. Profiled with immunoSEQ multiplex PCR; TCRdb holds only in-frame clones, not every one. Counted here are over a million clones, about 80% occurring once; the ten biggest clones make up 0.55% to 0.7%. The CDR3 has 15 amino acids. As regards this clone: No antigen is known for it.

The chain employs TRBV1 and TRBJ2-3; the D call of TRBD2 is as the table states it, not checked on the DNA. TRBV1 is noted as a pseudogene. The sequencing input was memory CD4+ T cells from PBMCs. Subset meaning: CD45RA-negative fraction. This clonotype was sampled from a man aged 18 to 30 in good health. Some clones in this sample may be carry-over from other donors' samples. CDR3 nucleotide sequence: TGCACCAGCAGCCAAAACGGGAGGCCCACAGATACGCAGTATTTT. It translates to CTSSQNGRPTDTQYF.